The entry that follows covers one T cell receptor beta chain sequence. The same CDR3 can be traced to other DNA sequences in this sample. The data were produced by immunoSEQ multiplex PCR, yet TCRdb's version contains in-frame clones alone and is incomplete. The sample contains some 1.5 million clones, approximately 98% of which appear only once. The sample belongs to a study of shared clonotypes between healthy human individuals. This CDR3 has 15 residues. V gave up 3 bases and J gave up 1 base, with 12 bases separating them. Germline V lookup: CDR1 LNHDA, CDR2 SQIVND (reference sequence). The chain recombines TRBV19 with TRBJ1-2; D is uncertain. The clonotype originates from a man younger than 45 in good health. Sample: naive CD4+ T cells sorted from blood. Subset here: CD45RA+ positively selected. Here the CDR3 DNA reads TGTGCCAGTAGTATCACCGGCGGGAGTAACTATGGCTACACCTTC. Its protein product is CASSITGGSNYGYTF.